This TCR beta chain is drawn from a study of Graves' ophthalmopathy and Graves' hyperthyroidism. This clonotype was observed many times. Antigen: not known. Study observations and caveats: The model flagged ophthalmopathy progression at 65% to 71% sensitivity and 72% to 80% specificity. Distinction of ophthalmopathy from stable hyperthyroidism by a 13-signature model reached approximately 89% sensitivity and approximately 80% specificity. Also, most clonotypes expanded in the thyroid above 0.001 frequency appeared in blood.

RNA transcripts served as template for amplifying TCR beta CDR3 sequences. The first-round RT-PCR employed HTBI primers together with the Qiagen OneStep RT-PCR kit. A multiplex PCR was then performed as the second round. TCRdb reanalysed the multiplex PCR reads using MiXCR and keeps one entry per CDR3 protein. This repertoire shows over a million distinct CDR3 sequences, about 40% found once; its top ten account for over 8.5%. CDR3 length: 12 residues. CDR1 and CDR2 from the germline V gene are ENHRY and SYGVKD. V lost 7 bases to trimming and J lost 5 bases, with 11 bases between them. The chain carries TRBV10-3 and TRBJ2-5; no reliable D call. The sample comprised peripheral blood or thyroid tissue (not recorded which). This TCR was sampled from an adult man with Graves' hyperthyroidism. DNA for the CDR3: TGTGCCATCAACCGCCTTGGGGAGACCCAGTACTTC. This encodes CAINRLGETQYF.